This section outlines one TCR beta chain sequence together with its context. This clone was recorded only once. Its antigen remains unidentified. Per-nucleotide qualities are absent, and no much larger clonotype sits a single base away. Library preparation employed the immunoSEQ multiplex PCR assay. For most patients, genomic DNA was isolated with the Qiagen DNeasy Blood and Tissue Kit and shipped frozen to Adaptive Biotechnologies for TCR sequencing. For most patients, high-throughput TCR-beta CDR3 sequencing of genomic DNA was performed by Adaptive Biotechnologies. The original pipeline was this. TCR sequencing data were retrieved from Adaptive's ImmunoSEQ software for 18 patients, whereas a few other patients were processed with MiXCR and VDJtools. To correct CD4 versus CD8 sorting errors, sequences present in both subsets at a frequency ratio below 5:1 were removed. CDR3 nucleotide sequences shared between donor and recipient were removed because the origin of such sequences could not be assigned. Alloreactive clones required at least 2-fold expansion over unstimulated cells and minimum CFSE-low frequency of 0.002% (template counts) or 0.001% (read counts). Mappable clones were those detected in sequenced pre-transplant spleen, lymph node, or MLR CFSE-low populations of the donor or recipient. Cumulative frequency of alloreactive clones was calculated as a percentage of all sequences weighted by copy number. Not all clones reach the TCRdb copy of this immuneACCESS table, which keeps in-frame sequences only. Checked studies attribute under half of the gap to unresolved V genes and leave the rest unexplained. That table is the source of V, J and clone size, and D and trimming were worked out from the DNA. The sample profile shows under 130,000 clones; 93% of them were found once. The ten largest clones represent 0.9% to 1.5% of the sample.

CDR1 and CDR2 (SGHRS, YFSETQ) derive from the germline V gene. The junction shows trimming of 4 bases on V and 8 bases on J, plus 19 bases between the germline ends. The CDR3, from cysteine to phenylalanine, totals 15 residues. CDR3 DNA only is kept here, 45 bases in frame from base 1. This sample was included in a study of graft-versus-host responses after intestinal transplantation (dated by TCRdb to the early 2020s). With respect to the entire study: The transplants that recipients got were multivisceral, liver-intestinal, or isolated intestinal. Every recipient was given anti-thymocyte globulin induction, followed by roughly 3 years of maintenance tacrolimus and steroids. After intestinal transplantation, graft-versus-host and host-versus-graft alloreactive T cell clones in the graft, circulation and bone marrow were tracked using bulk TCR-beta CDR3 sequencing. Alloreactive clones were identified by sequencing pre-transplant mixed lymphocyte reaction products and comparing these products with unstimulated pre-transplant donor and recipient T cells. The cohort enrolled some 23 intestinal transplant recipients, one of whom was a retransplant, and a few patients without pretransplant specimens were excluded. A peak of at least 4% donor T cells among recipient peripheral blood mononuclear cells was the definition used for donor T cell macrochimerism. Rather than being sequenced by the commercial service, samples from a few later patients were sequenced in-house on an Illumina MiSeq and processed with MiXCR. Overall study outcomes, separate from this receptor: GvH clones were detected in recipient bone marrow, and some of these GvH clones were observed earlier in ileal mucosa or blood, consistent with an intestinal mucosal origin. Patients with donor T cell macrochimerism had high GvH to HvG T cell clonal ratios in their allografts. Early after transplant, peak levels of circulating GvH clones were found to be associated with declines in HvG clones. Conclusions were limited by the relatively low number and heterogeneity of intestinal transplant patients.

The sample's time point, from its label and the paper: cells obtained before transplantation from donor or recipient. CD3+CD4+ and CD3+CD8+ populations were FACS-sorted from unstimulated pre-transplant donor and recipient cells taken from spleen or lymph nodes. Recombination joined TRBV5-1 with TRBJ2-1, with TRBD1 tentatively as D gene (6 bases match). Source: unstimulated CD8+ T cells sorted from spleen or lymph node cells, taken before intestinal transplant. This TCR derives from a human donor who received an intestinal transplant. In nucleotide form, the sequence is TGCGCCAGCAGCCTGACAGGAGGCCCCAAATATGAGCAGTTCTTC. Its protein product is CASSLTGGPKYEQFF. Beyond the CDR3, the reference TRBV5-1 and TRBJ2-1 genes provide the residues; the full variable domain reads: KAGVTQTPRYLIKTRGQQVTLSCSPISGHRSVSWYQQTPGQGLQFLFEYFSETQRNKGNFPGRFSGRQFSNSRSEMNVSTLELGDSALYLCASSLTGGPKYEQFFGPGTRLTVL.